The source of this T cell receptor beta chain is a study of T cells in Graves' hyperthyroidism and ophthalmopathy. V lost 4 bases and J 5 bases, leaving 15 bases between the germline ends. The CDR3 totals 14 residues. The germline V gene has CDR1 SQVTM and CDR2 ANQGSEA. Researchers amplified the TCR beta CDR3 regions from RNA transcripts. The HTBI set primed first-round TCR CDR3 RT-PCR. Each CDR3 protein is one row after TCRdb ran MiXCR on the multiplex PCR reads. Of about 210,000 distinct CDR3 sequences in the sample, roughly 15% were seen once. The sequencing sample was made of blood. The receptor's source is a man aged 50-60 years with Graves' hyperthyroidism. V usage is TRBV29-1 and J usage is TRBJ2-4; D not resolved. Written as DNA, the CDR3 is TGCAGCGTTGCTCCGAGTTACTATGAAAACATTCAGTACTTC. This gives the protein CSVAPSYYENIQYF.